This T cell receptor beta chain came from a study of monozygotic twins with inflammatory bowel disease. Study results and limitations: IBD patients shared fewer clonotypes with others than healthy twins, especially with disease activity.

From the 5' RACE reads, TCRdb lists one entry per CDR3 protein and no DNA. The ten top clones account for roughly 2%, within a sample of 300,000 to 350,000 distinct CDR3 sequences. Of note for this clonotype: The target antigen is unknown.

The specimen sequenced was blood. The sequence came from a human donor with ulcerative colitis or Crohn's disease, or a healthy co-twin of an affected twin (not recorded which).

CDR3 sequence: CASSAPQGGPQHF. The chain recombines TRBV7-9 with TRBJ1-5; no DNA is available, so the TRBD1 call from TCRdb remains unchecked. Germline V gene sequence: CDR1 SEHNR, CDR2 FQNEAQ (reference sequence). This CDR3 spans 13 amino acids.